The rows below give T cell receptor beta chains drawn from one sample of a study of beta chain features in type 1 diabetes. Here immunoSEQ multiplex PCR was the method, and the copy in TCRdb shows in-frame clones only, minus some. The repertoire includes 500,000 to 650,000 clones, about an eighth of them detected once, and 0.095% to 0.15% sits in the top ten. Input material: naive CD4+ T cells from blood. Receptor source: a man aged 30 to 39 with type 1 diabetes. CDR3s include the opening cysteine and the closing phenylalanine or tryptophan. Fields, in order: CDR3 length, V gene, clone size, D gene, J gene, CDR3 protein, CDR3 DNA. A D gene is named only where the DNA matches it firmly. Clone size appears in some rows only: once, few, many, or a class for an expanded clone.

length: 16; V: TRBV11-3; size: few; D: TRBD2; J: TRBJ2-5; CDR3: CASSRSERGGQEAVHF; DNA: TGTGCCAGCAGCCGCTCTGAACGGGGGGGCCAAGAAGCGGTCCACTTC
length: 13; V: TRBV9; size: few; D: -; J: TRBJ1-5; CDR3: CASSGGVDQPQHF; DNA: TGTGCCAGCAGCGGAGGGGTTGATCAGCCCCAGCATTTT
length: 14; V: TRBV7-2; size: -; D: -; J: TRBJ2-7; CDR3: CASSLGTNLYEQYF; DNA: TGTGCCAGCAGCTTAGGGACAAACCTCTACGAGCAGTACTTC
length: 14; V: TRBV29-1; size: few; D: TRBD1; J: TRBJ2-1; CDR3: CSGGDRGPYNEQFF; DNA: TGCAGCGGGGGGGACAGGGGACCCTACAATGAGCAGTTCTTC
length: 14; V: TRBV2; size: -; D: TRBD2; J: TRBJ2-5; CDR3: CASSALAGVETQYF; DNA: TGTGCCAGCAGTGCCCTAGCGGGGGTAGAGACCCAGTACTTC
length: 14; V: TRBV25-1; size: few; D: -; J: TRBJ2-5; CDR3: CASSDSGAQETQYF; DNA: TGTGCCAGCAGTGATTCGGGGGCGCAAGAGACCCAGTACTTC
length: 15; V: TRBV5-1; size: few; D: TRBD2; J: TRBJ2-1; CDR3: CASSSGLAGYNEQFF; DNA: TGCGCCAGCAGCTCGGGACTAGCGGGTTACAATGAGCAGTTCTTC
length: 14; V: TRBV28; size: -; D: -; J: TRBJ2-5; CDR3: CASSFPGAQETQYF; DNA: TGTGCCAGCAGTTTCCCTGGGGCCCAAGAGACCCAGTACTTC
length: 11; V: TRBV29-1; size: -; D: -; J: TRBJ2-7; CDR3: CSVVSSYEQYF; DNA: TGCAGCGTTGTCAGCAGCTACGAGCAGTACTTC
length: 14; V: TRBV9; size: -; D: -; J: TRBJ1-6; CDR3: CASSVLEGASPLHF; DNA: TGTGCCAGCAGCGTGTTGGAGGGAGCTTCACCCCTCCACTTT
length: 15; V: TRBV9; size: -; D: -; J: TRBJ2-5; CDR3: CASSLTGTPRETQYF; DNA: TGTGCCAGCAGCCTCACCGGGACACCTCGTGAGACCCAGTACTTC
length: 15; V: TRBV27; size: few; D: -; J: TRBJ1-1; CDR3: CASSFGRTASTEAFF; DNA: TGTGCCAGCAGTTTTGGGCGGACAGCCTCCACTGAAGCTTTCTTT
length: 17; V: TRBV5-5; size: few; D: TRBD1; J: TRBJ2-6; CDR3: CASSRAGTGSGANVLTF; DNA: TGTGCCAGCAGTAGAGCCGGGACAGGGAGCGGGGCCAACGTCCTGACTTTC
length: 16; V: TRBV7-2; size: -; D: -; J: TRBJ2-7; CDR3: CASSSPGTESSYEQYF; DNA: TGTGCCAGCAGCTCACCCGGGACTGAGAGCTCCTACGAGCAGTACTTC
length: 14; V: TRBV7-2; size: -; D: -; J: TRBJ1-6; CDR3: CASSLDRTNSPLHF; DNA: TGTGCCAGCAGCTTAGACAGGACGAATTCACCCCTCCACTTT
length: 12; V: TRBV29-1; size: -; D: -; J: TRBJ2-7; CDR3: CSAVGDSYEQYF; DNA: TGCAGCGCCGTGGGAGACTCCTACGAGCAGTACTTC
length: 15; V: TRBV25-1; size: -; D: -; J: TRBJ2-1; CDR3: CASTLNRRSYNEQFF; DNA: TGTGCCAGCACCCTCAACAGACGCTCCTACAATGAGCAGTTCTTC
length: 14; V: TRBV9; size: -; D: -; J: TRBJ2-3; CDR3: CASSPGRSTDTQYF; DNA: TGTGCCAGCAGCCCAGGACGGAGCACAGATACGCAGTATTTT
length: 15; V: TRBV10-3; size: -; D: TRBD1; J: TRBJ1-5; CDR3: CAISAIQGAEQPQHF; DNA: TGTGCCATCAGTGCCATACAGGGGGCAGAGCAGCCCCAGCATTTT
length: 13; V: TRBV19; size: once; D: -; J: TRBJ2-5; CDR3: CASSRPGQETQYF; DNA: TGTGCCAGTAGTCGCCCAGGACAAGAGACCCAGTACTTC
length: 15; V: TRBV7-2; size: -; D: -; J: TRBJ1-4; CDR3: CASSPRGGSGEKLFF; DNA: TGTGCCAGCAGTCCGAGGGGGGGCTCGGGTGAAAAACTGTTTTTT
length: 16; V: TRBV9; size: few; D: TRBD2; J: TRBJ2-1; CDR3: CASSVGLAGGRNEQFF; DNA: TGTGCCAGCAGCGTAGGACTAGCGGGGGGTAGGAATGAGCAGTTCTTC
length: 12; V: TRBV5-1; size: -; D: -; J: TRBJ1-1; CDR3: CASSAGGIQAFF; DNA: TGCGCCAGCAGCGCTGGGGGGATCCAAGCTTTCTTT
length: 13; V: TRBV9; size: -; D: TRBD1; J: TRBJ1-1; CDR3: CASSVEGAGRAFF; DNA: TGTGCCAGCAGCGTAGAGGGGGCGGGAAGAGCTTTCTTT
length: 16; V: TRBV19; size: -; D: -; J: TRBJ2-3; CDR3: CASTPYQGVGTDTQYF; DNA: TGTGCCAGTACCCCCTACCAAGGAGTCGGGACAGATACGCAGTATTTT
length: 15; V: TRBV2; size: few; D: TRBD2; J: TRBJ2-3; CDR3: CASKDSGGAADTQYF; DNA: TGTGCCAGCAAGGATAGCGGGGGGGCGGCAGATACGCAGTATTTT
length: 15; V: TRBV5-1; size: -; D: -; J: TRBJ2-7; CDR3: CASTTNRDGPYEQYF; DNA: TGCGCCAGCACCACTAACCGGGACGGACCCTACGAGCAGTACTTC
length: 15; V: TRBV19; size: few; D: TRBD2; J: TRBJ2-3; CDR3: CASSMRGGEVDTQYF; DNA: TGTGCCAGTAGTATGCGGGGGGGCGAAGTAGATACGCAGTATTTT
length: 17; V: TRBV7-9; size: -; D: TRBD1; J: TRBJ1-2; CDR3: CASSPRGPGQGADGYTF; DNA: TGTGCCAGCAGCCCTCGGGGGCCGGGACAGGGGGCTGACGGCTACACCTTC
length: 13; V: TRBV13; size: few; D: -; J: TRBJ2-2; CDR3: CASSLDGRGELFF; DNA: TGTGCCAGCAGCTTAGACGGGCGCGGGGAGCTGTTTTTT
length: 17; V: TRBV9; size: -; D: -; J: TRBJ1-6; CDR3: CASSATRTSSYNSPLHF; DNA: TGTGCCAGCAGCGCGACCCGGACTAGCTCCTATAATTCACCCCTCCACTTT
length: 14; V: TRBV7-9; size: few; D: -; J: TRBJ1-3; CDR3: CASSLVSAGNTIYF; DNA: TGTGCCAGCAGCTTAGTTTCCGCTGGAAACACCATATATTTT
length: 15; V: TRBV25-1; size: -; D: -; J: TRBJ2-7; CDR3: CASSESGERTYEQYF; DNA: TGTGCCAGCAGTGAATCGGGCGAGCGCACCTACGAGCAGTACTTC
length: 15; V: TRBV28; size: -; D: -; J: TRBJ2-6; CDR3: CASSPTSSGANVLTF; DNA: TGTGCCAGCAGCCCAACATCCTCTGGGGCCAACGTCCTGACTTTC
length: 12; V: TRBV19; size: few; D: -; J: TRBJ2-3; CDR3: CASSISSDTQYF; DNA: TGTGCCAGTAGTATTTCCTCAGATACGCAGTATTTT
length: 15; V: TRBV2; size: -; D: -; J: TRBJ2-2; CDR3: CASSIDGPNTGELFF; DNA: TGTGCCAGCAGCATCGACGGACCGAACACCGGGGAGCTGTTTTTT
length: 14; V: TRBV29-1; size: -; D: -; J: TRBJ2-4; CDR3: CSVEPLIAKNIQYF; DNA: TGCAGCGTTGAACCCCTAATAGCCAAAAACATTCAGTACTTC
length: 18; V: TRBV4-2; size: few; D: TRBD2; J: TRBJ2-1; CDR3: CASSQPVGTSGGGDEQFF; DNA: TGTGCCAGCAGCCAGCCCGTAGGGACTAGCGGGGGGGGTGATGAGCAGTTCTTC
length: 14; V: TRBV29-1; size: few; D: TRBD1; J: TRBJ1-2; CDR3: CSVADRGLGYGYTF; DNA: TGCAGCGTTGCGGACAGGGGATTAGGCTATGGCTACACCTTC
length: 11; V: TRBV7-2; size: few; D: -; J: TRBJ2-1; CDR3: CASSRRNEQFF; DNA: TGTGCCAGCAGCCGCAGGAATGAGCAGTTCTTC
length: 15; V: TRBV6-5; size: few; D: TRBD1; J: TRBJ2-5; CDR3: CASSSQPTGLETQYF; DNA: TGTGCCAGCAGTTCCCAACCGACAGGGTTAGAGACCCAGTACTTC
length: 12; V: TRBV6-5; size: few; D: -; J: TRBJ2-7; CDR3: CASSMARYEQYF; DNA: TGTGCCAGCAGTATGGCTCGCTACGAGCAGTACTTC
length: 13; V: TRBV25-1; size: -; D: TRBD1; J: TRBJ1-6; CDR3: CATKTGAGSPLHF; DNA: TGTGCCACCAAGACAGGGGCAGGCTCACCCCTCCACTTT
length: 17; V: TRBV7-9; size: few; D: TRBD2; J: TRBJ2-6; CDR3: CASTRWEGPSGANVLTF; DNA: TGTGCCAGCACCCGATGGGAGGGCCCCTCTGGGGCCAACGTCCTGACTTTC
length: 16; V: TRBV9; size: -; D: -; J: TRBJ1-6; CDR3: CASSVEAAGRNSPLHF; DNA: TGTGCCAGCAGCGTAGAAGCGGCCGGACGGAATTCACCCCTCCACTTT
length: 15; V: TRBV23-1; size: -; D: -; J: TRBJ2-2; CDR3: CASSQGSWDTGELFF; DNA: TGCGCCAGCAGTCAGGGGTCGTGGGACACCGGGGAGCTGTTTTTT
length: 15; V: TRBV4-3; size: many; D: TRBD1; J: TRBJ2-7; CDR3: CASSLAIRQGREQYF; DNA: TGCGCCAGCAGCCTTGCAATCCGACAGGGGCGCGAGCAGTACTTC
length: 13; V: TRBV4-3; size: -; D: TRBD1; J: TRBJ1-2; CDR3: CASSQETGAGYTF; DNA: TGCGCCAGCAGCCAAGAGACAGGGGCTGGCTACACCTTC
length: 16; V: TRBV25-1; size: few; D: TRBD1; J: TRBJ1-6; CDR3: CASSPPRQGISSPLHF; DNA: TGTGCCAGCAGTCCCCCGCGACAGGGGATAAGTTCACCCCTCCACTTT
length: 15; V: TRBV5-4; size: few; D: -; J: TRBJ2-1; CDR3: CASSLGGSSYNEQFF; DNA: TGTGCCAGCAGCTTAGGGGGGAGCTCCTACAATGAGCAGTTCTTC
length: 16; V: TRBV1; size: -; D: -; J: TRBJ1-4; CDR3: CTSSQDPTGQDEKLFF; DNA: TGCACCAGCAGCCAAGATCCGACGGGACAGGATGAAAAACTGTTTTTT
length: 13; V: TRBV6-5; size: -; D: -; J: TRBJ2-3; CDR3: CASSTRPKDTQYF; DNA: TGTGCCAGCAGTACCCGACCCAAAGATACGCAGTATTTT
length: 15; V: TRBV4-3; size: -; D: TRBD1; J: TRBJ2-3; CDR3: CASSQGQGGADTQYF; DNA: TGCGCCAGCAGCCAGGGACAGGGTGGGGCAGATACGCAGTATTTT